Listed below are T cell receptor beta chains from one sample, sequenced in a study of cytomegalovirus exposure and HLA in healthy donors. Some clones are missing from TCRdb's copy, which holds only in-frame ones; the method was immunoSEQ multiplex PCR. The sample records 150,000 to 200,000 clones, over 70% being singletons. The sequencing sample was made of PBMCs. Source of these receptors: a male donor in good health and CMV-seronegative. CDR3s include the opening cysteine and the closing phenylalanine or tryptophan. A D gene is named only where the DNA matches it firmly. Some rows mark clone size as missing; the rest say once, few, many or name a class of expanded clone.

J gene: TRBJ1-2
clone size: -
V gene: TRBV5-1
D gene: -
CDR3 protein: CASSLVNQDGYTF
CDR3 DNA: TGCGCCAGCAGCTTGGTGAACCAGGATGGCTACACCTTC

J gene: TRBJ2-1
clone size: once
V gene: TRBV15
D gene: TRBD2
CDR3 protein: CATSRDREREVDNEQFF
CDR3 DNA: TGTGCCACCAGCAGAGATCGGGAGCGGGAGGTCGACAATGAGCAGTTCTTC

J gene: TRBJ1-5
clone size: -
V gene: TRBV6-1
D gene: -
CDR3 protein: CASSRGDLNYQPQHF
CDR3 DNA: TGTGCCAGCAGCCGGGGGGACTTGAATTATCAGCCCCAGCATTTT

J gene: TRBJ1-1
clone size: -
V gene: TRBV6-6
D gene: TRBD1
CDR3 protein: CASSHRGTVNTEAFF
CDR3 DNA: TGTGCCAGCAGCCATCGAGGGACAGTGAACACTGAAGCTTTCTTT

J gene: TRBJ2-7
clone size: -
V gene: TRBV10-1
D gene: TRBD1
CDR3 protein: CASSWDREASYEQYF
CDR3 DNA: TGCGCCAGCAGTTGGGACAGGGAAGCCTCCTACGAGCAGTACTTC

J gene: TRBJ2-2
clone size: few
V gene: TRBV6-5
D gene: -
CDR3 protein: CASSYDGEPGELFF
CDR3 DNA: TGTGCCAGCAGTTACGACGGGGAGCCCGGGGAGCTGTTTTTT

J gene: TRBJ2-4
clone size: few
V gene: TRBV28
D gene: -
CDR3 protein: CASSLTGKNIQYF
CDR3 DNA: TGTGCCAGCAGTTTAACGGGAAAAAACATTCAGTACTTC

J gene: TRBJ2-7
clone size: -
V gene: TRBV5-4
D gene: TRBD2
CDR3 protein: CASSLVAGENEQYF
CDR3 DNA: TGTGCCAGCAGCCTAGTAGCGGGAGAGAACGAGCAGTACTTC

J gene: TRBJ1-2
clone size: -
V gene: TRBV6-5
D gene: -
CDR3 protein: CASSYSRVYGYTF
CDR3 DNA: TGTGCCAGCAGTTACTCACGAGTCTATGGCTACACCTTC

J gene: TRBJ2-3
clone size: -
V gene: TRBV19
D gene: TRBD1
CDR3 protein: CASSIGSGQGTDTQYF
CDR3 DNA: TGTGCCAGTAGTATAGGTTCAGGACAGGGCACAGATACGCAGTATTTT

J gene: TRBJ2-7
clone size: once
V gene: TRBV9
D gene: TRBD1
CDR3 protein: CASSVEGAVPYEQYF
CDR3 DNA: TGTGCCAGCAGCGTAGAGGGGGCTGTCCCCTACGAGCAGTACTTC

J gene: TRBJ2-7
clone size: -
V gene: TRBV19
D gene: -
CDR3 protein: CASSISGASVYEQYF
CDR3 DNA: TGTGCCAGTAGTATCTCTGGGGCAAGCGTCTACGAGCAGTACTTC

J gene: TRBJ2-1
clone size: -
V gene: TRBV6-5
D gene: TRBD2
CDR3 protein: CASSSRGAGDRNEQFF
CDR3 DNA: TGTGCCAGCAGTTCTCGTGGAGCGGGGGATCGCAATGAGCAGTTCTTC

J gene: TRBJ2-3
clone size: -
V gene: TRBV9
D gene: -
CDR3 protein: CASSAKGWGMGRLDTQYF
CDR3 DNA: TGTGCCAGCAGCGCAAAGGGATGGGGTATGGGGCGGTTAGATACGCAGTATTTT

J gene: TRBJ2-2
clone size: -
V gene: TRBV5-1
D gene: -
CDR3 protein: CASAVIPGELFF
CDR3 DNA: TGCGCCAGCGCGGTCATTCCCGGGGAGCTGTTTTTT

J gene: TRBJ1-6
clone size: few
V gene: TRBV6-5
D gene: TRBD1
CDR3 protein: CASAQGSTPLHF
CDR3 DNA: TGTGCCAGCGCACAGGGGTCGACACCCCTCCACTTT

J gene: TRBJ2-3
clone size: -
V gene: TRBV10-1
D gene: -
CDR3 protein: CASSEQAGKQYF
CDR3 DNA: TGCGCCAGCAGTGAGCAGGCGGGGAAGCAGTATTTT

J gene: TRBJ2-7
clone size: -
V gene: TRBV10-1
D gene: TRBD2
CDR3 protein: CASSDPTSGKNEQYF
CDR3 DNA: TGCGCCAGCAGTGATCCGACTAGCGGGAAAAACGAGCAGTACTTC

J gene: TRBJ2-7
clone size: -
V gene: TRBV5-4
D gene: -
CDR3 protein: CASSLGGDEQYF
CDR3 DNA: TGTGCCAGCAGCTTGGGGGGGGACGAGCAGTACTTC

J gene: TRBJ2-7
clone size: once
V gene: TRBV27
D gene: -
CDR3 protein: CASSLSRGGIEQYF
CDR3 DNA: TGTGCCAGCAGTTTATCCAGGGGAGGGATCGAGCAGTACTTC

J gene: TRBJ1-2
clone size: -
V gene: TRBV6-5
D gene: TRBD1
CDR3 protein: CASSYAGTAPYGYTF
CDR3 DNA: TGTGCCAGCAGTTACGCGGGGACAGCTCCCTATGGCTACACCTTC